These 27 T cell receptor beta chains originate from one sample sequenced in a study of OX40 agonist ivuxolimab in advanced cancers. Produced via immunoSEQ multiplex PCR; TCRdb's table is partial and in-frame only. This sample has about 75,000 clones, with about 85% found just once. The input for sequencing was CD4+ or CD8+ T cells sorted from blood, taken in a trial of the OX40 agonist ivuxolimab. These receptors were collected from an adult with an advanced solid tumor such as melanoma, head and neck, liver or kidney cancer.

The chain has TRBV28 and TRBJ2-5, with TRBD1 as a possible D gene (5 bases). The V gene lost 3 bases and the J gene lost 3 bases, with 14 bases spanning the gap. The CDR3 loop spans 15 amino acids. CDR1 is MDHEN, CDR2 SYDVKM, per germline. CDR3: CASSLVGVGEETQYF. CDR3 DNA: TGTGCCAGCAGTTTGGTAGGGGTTGGCGAAGAGACCCAGTACTTC.

This chain uses TRBV7-3 with TRBJ2-2, with D maybe TRBD1 (5 bases). CDR1 SGHTA and CDR2 FQGTGA come from the germline V gene. The V end was cut by 5 bases, the J end by 2 bases, with 9 bases between. CDR3 length: 14 residues. The CDR3 here is CASSSRVNTGELFF. The CDR3, as DNA: TGTGCCAGCAGCAGCAGGGTAAACACCGGGGAGCTGTTTTTT. Full variable domain (remainder filled in from reference TRBV7-3 and TRBJ2-2): GAGVSQTPSNKVTEKGKYVELRCDPISGHTALYWYRQSLGQGPEFLIYFQGTGAADDSGLPNDRFFAVRPEGSVSTLKIQRTERGDSAVYLCASSSRVNTGELFFGEGSRLTVL.

Written as DNA, the CDR3 is TGTGCCTCGACGGGGGCGATGAACACTGAAGCTTTCTTT. It translates to CASTGAMNTEAFF. The chain employs TRBV30 and TRBJ1-1, with TRBD1 as a possible D gene (6 bases). CDR1 is GTSNPN and CDR2 is SVGIG in the germline V gene (reference sequence). This CDR3 is built from 13 residues. Trimming stripped 7 bases from V and 0 bases from J, with 12 bases between.

V and J are TRBV7-5 and TRBJ2-3; the table's D call TRBD2 went unverified against the DNA. TRBV7-5 is shown as a pseudogene. This CDR3 is 14 amino acids long. Here the CDR3 DNA reads TGTGCCAGCAGCGACTCAAAGCTCACAGATACGCAGTATTTT. Translating it yields CASSDSKLTDTQYF.

This clone was seen a few times. Written as DNA, the CDR3 is TGCGCCAGCAGCTTGAGGCAGGGGGATCAGCCCCAGCATTTT. Encoded protein: CASSLRQGDQPQHF. The genes are TRBV5-1 and TRBJ1-5, with 7 nucleotides matching TRBD1. Germline-derived CDR1 and CDR2 are SGHRS and YFSETQ. The CDR3 consists of 14 residues. The V and J ends lost 1 base and 5 bases, in that order; junction bases with no gene match: 3.

The DNA for the CDR3 is TGTGCCAGCTCACCCGAGGGACAGGGCCTATCCACCTACTATGGCTACACCTTC. This encodes CASSPEGQGLSTYYGYTF. This chain links TRBV18 with TRBJ1-2; 9 bases are shared with TRBD1. Germline trimming cut 3 bases from V and 3 bases from J; bases unmatched to any gene: 14. CDR1 and CDR2 (germline): KGHSH, LQKENI. CDR3 length: 18 amino acids.

J is TRBJ1-5 and V is TRBV9; TRBD1 matches at 7 bases. Germline CDR1 SGDLS, CDR2 YYNGEE. The V gene end was trimmed by 3 bases and the J gene end by 5 bases; junction bases not matched to a gene: 8. The CDR3 is 15 residues long. This chain's CDR3 is CASSATTGIDQPQHF. The CDR3 DNA sequence: TGTGCCAGCAGCGCCACGACAGGGATTGATCAGCCCCAGCATTTT.

The V call is TRBV20-1, the J call TRBJ1-5, with unresolved D. The germline gives CDR1 DFQATT, CDR2 SNEGSKA (reference sequence). Deletions cut 5 bases from V and 7 bases from J, with 6 bases between. The CDR3 has 10 amino acids. CDR3 DNA: TGCAGTGCTGGGCTGCAGCCCCAGCATTTT. Translation: CSAGLQPQHF.

The gene calls are TRBV29-1 and TRBJ1-1; no reliable D call. The germline gives CDR1 SQVTM, CDR2 ANQGSEA. The CDR3 runs 11 residues. Trimming pared 4 bases from V and 6 bases from J, leaving 9 bases between. The chain's CDR3 is CSVVPVPEAFF. Written as DNA, the CDR3 is TGCAGCGTTGTGCCAGTCCCTGAAGCTTTCTTT.

The CDR3 is CASSLLGQGPGELFF. The CDR3 coding sequence is TGTGCCAGCAGTTTATTGGGACAGGGGCCCGGGGAGCTGTTTTTT. The gene calls are TRBV27 and TRBJ2-2, with 10 bases identical to TRBD1. The CDR3 totals 15 residues. From germline, CDR1 is MNHEY and CDR2 SMNVEV (reference sequence). Trimming at V came to 1 base and at J to 6 bases, leaving 2 bases not matched to a gene.

This chain connects TRBV14 to TRBJ2-3, with 7 bases identical to TRBD1. The CDR3 is 15 amino acids. V lost 2 bases and J lost 6; bases outside the gene matches: 8. In germline, CDR1 is SGHDN, CDR2 FVKESK. The chain's CDR3 is CASSQIRTGGDTQYF. CDR3 DNA sequence: TGTGCCAGCAGCCAAATACGGACAGGCGGGGATACGCAGTATTTT.

CDR3 amino acids: CASSRTSGSYEQYF. As DNA, the CDR3 is TGTGCCAGCAGCCGAACTAGCGGGAGCTACGAGCAGTACTTC. The V gene is TRBV5-5, the J gene TRBJ2-7, with TRBD2 matching over 11 bases. From germline, CDR1 is SGHKS and CDR2 YYEKEE (reference sequence). The CDR3 totals 14 residues. With V trimmed by 4 bases and J by 3 bases, 3 bases remained unmatched.

This clone came up once. The gene calls are TRBV9 and TRBJ2-1; no reliable D call. CDR1 and CDR2 (germline): SGDLS, YYNGEE. There are 13 residues in the CDR3. V lost 2 bases, J lost 3 bases, and 6 bases lay in between. The CDR3 region has the DNA TGTGCCAGCAGCGTTGAGTACTACAATGAGCAGTTCTTC. Its translation: CASSVEYYNEQFF. Together with reference TRBV9 and TRBJ2-1, the CDR3 gives the full variable domain: DSGVTQTPKHLITATGQRVTLRCSPRSGDLSVYWYQQSLDQGLQFLIQYYNGEERAKGNILERFSAQQFPDLHSELNLSSLELGDSALYFCASSVEYYNEQFFGPGTRLTVL.

The chain employs TRBV5-4 and TRBJ2-7; 8 nucleotides agree with TRBD2. The CDR3 loop spans 16 amino acids. Germline assignment: CDR1 SGHNT and CDR2 YYREEE (reference sequence). V shed 0 bases and J 7 bases; nucleotides not matched to a gene: 12. The CDR3 reads CASSLAGAGGKGEQYF. The CDR3 nucleotides read TGTGCCAGCAGCTTGGCCGGTGCGGGAGGAAAGGGAGAGCAGTACTTC. Supplemented by reference TRBV5-4 and TRBJ2-7, the full variable domain reads ETGVTQSPTHLIKTRGQQVTLRCSSQSGHNTVSWYQQALGQGPQFIFQYYREEENGRGNFPPRFSGLQFPNYSSELNVNALELDDSALYLCASSLAGAGGKGEQYFGPGTRLTVT.

The chain uses TRBV11-2 and TRBJ2-4, with D unresolved. The CDR3 sequence is 15 residues long. Germline values: CDR1 SGHAT, CDR2 FQNNGV. V gave up 2 bases and J gave up 0 bases, with 8 bases separating them. The CDR3 nucleotides read TGTGCCAGCAGCTTACGAGTGACAGCCAAAAACATTCAGTACTTC. This gives the protein CASSLRVTAKNIQYF.

The chain employs TRBV5-1 and TRBJ2-7; tentatively, D is TRBD2 (6 bases). This CDR3 is built from 18 residues. V was trimmed by 0 bases and J by 2 bases, leaving 21 bases between them. CDR1 and CDR2 (germline): SGHRS, YFSETQ. CDR3 sequence (DNA): TGCGCCAGCAGCTTGGAACCTTCCGGGGGACTCCAGCCCTACGAGCAGTACTTC. Translated, it gives CASSLEPSGGLQPYEQYF.

Points on this clone: One end of the junction does not line up with germline, which may come from a read error. The identical CDR3 is also encoded by other nucleotide sequences in the sample. The CDR3 bases are TGCGCCAGCAGTGAGCGTAGGAACACTGAAGCTTTCTTT. Protein sequence: CASSERRNTEAFF. The rearrangement uses TRBV6-1 and TRBJ1-1; D call uncertain. This CDR3 contains 13 residues. CDR1 and CDR2 from the germline V gene are MNHNS and SASEGT.

A single count supports this clone. This rearrangement joins TRBV4-1 to TRBJ2-7; tentatively, D is TRBD1 (6 bases). CDR1 MGHRA and CDR2 YSYEKL come from the germline V gene. The CDR3 is 16 residues long. Trimming removed 0 bases from V and 3 bases from J, with 15 bases in between. CDR3 DNA: TGCGCCAGCAGCCAAGATTCGCGGCAGGGGATCTACGAGCAGTACTTC. Translated, it gives CASSQDSRQGIYEQYF.

This clone was seen just once. The V call is TRBV4-1, the J call TRBJ1-2; no firm D call. The CDR3 runs to 12 residues. Trimming removed 1 base from V and 2 bases from J, with 2 bases in between. Germline V lookup: CDR1 MGHRA, CDR2 YSYEKL. CDR3 in amino acids: CASSQANYGYTF. The DNA for the CDR3 is TGCGCCAGCAGCCAAGCAAACTATGGCTACACCTTC.

The V and J genes are TRBV19 and TRBJ2-1, with 7 bases that match TRBD2. The CDR3 spans 14 residues. Germline trimming cut 7 bases from V and 4 bases from J; bases unmatched to any gene: 7. Germline values: CDR1 LNHDA, CDR2 SQIVND (reference sequence). This chain's CDR3 is CASKRGGGYNEQFF. The CDR3 DNA reads as TGTGCCAGTAAGCGTGGCGGGGGATACAATGAGCAGTTCTTC.

This clone was seen more than once but under ten times. CDR3 protein: CASSFSSRLAGLQETQYF. The CDR3 region has the DNA TGTGCCAGCAGTTTTTCCTCAAGACTAGCGGGACTCCAAGAGACCCAGTACTTC. The chain uses TRBV27 and TRBJ2-5; 11 bases are shared with TRBD2. CDR1 and CDR2 from the germline V gene are MNHEY and SMNVEV (reference sequence). Germline trimming cut 3 bases from V and 1 base from J; bases unmatched to any gene: 10. The CDR3 totals 18 residues.

The genes are TRBV28 and TRBJ1-2; no definite D call. V lost 7 bases and J 2 bases, leaving 11 bases between the germline ends. The CDR3 has 13 amino acids. The germline CDR1 and CDR2 sequences are MDHEN and SYDVKM. CDR3 sequence (DNA): TGTGCCAGCACCCTGAGTAGGAACTATGGCTACACCTTC. Translating it yields CASTLSRNYGYTF.

The chain employs TRBV28 and TRBJ2-1; 8 bases are shared with TRBD1. From germline, CDR1 is MDHEN and CDR2 SYDVKM. The CDR3 runs to 17 residues. Trimming removed 7 bases from V and 3 bases from J; junction bases left unmatched: 14. The CDR3 region is CASNTWVGQGSYNEQFF. The CDR3 bases are TGTGCCAGCAACACTTGGGTAGGACAGGGAAGCTACAATGAGCAGTTCTTC.

This sequence joins TRBV6-5 and TRBJ1-2; D remains unclear. Germline-derived CDR1 and CDR2 are MNHEY and SVGAGI. The CDR3 consists of 12 residues. V was trimmed by 5 bases and J by 14 bases, leaving 18 bases between them. CDR3 loop: CASSEGGLIRTF. The CDR3 DNA is TGTGCCAGCAGTGAAGGAGGGTTGATTCGAACCTTC.

V and J are TRBV4-1 and TRBJ1-5, with unresolved D. V was trimmed by 0 bases and J by 6 bases, leaving 6 bases between them. The germline V gene has CDR1 MGHRA and CDR2 YSYEKL. CDR3 length equals 13 residues. CDR3 nucleotide sequence: TGCGCCAGCAGCCAAGATCGAGGTCAGCCCCAGCATTTT. It translates to CASSQDRGQPQHF.

This clone was found a few times. V gene TRBV5-8 combines with J gene TRBJ1-5, with D possibly being TRBD1 (6 bases). V was clipped by 4 bases and J by 6 bases, with 11 bases between them. Per the germline V gene, CDR1 is SGHTS and CDR2 is YDEGEE. The CDR3 is 13 residues long. This CDR3 is CASSVEGGQPQHF. In DNA form, the CDR3 reads TGTGCCAGCAGCGTGGAGGGGGGTCAGCCCCAGCATTTT.

CDR3 region: CSVEDRRQVILTGELFF. The CDR3 nucleotides read TGCAGCGTTGAAGATCGTAGACAGGTAATACTGACCGGGGAGCTGTTTTTT. This rearrangement joins TRBV29-1 to TRBJ2-2; D is perhaps TRBD1 (6 bases). Germline V gives CDR1 SQVTM, CDR2 ANQGSEA. This CDR3 region has 17 residues. The V end lost 0 bases, the J end lost 5 bases, and 19 bases lay between the germline ends.